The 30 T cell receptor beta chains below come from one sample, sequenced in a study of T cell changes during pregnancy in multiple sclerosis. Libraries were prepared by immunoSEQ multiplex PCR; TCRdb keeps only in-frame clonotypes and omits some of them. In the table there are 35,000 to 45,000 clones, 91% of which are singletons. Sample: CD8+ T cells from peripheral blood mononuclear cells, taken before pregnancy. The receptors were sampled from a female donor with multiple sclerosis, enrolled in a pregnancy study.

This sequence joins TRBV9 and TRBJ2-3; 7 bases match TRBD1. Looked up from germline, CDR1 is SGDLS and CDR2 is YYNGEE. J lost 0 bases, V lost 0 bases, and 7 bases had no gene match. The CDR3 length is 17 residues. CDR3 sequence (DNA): TGTGCCAGCAGCGTAGAGGGGGCCGGGTGGAGCACAGATACGCAGTATTTT. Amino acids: CASSVEGAGWSTDTQYF.

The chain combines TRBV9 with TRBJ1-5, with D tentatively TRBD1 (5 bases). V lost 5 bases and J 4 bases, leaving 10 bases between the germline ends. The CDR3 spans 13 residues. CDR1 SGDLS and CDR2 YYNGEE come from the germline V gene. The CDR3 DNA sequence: TGTGCCAGCAGTGCGGGGGAGAATCAGCCCCAGCATTTT. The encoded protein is CASSAGENQPQHF.

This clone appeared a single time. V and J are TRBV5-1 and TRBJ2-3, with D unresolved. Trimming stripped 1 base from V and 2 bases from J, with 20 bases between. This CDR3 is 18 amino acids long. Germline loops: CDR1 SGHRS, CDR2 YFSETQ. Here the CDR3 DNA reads TGCGCCAGCAGCTTGTCGGGTCGCGCCCGGTCCCTCACAGATACGCAGTATTTT. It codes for CASSLSGRARSLTDTQYF.

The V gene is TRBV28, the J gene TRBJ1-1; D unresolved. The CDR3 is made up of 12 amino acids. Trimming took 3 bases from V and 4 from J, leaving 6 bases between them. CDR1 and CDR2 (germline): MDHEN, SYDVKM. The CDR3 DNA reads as TGTGCCAGCAGTTTTACGGGCACTGAAGCTTTCTTT. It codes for CASSFTGTEAFF.

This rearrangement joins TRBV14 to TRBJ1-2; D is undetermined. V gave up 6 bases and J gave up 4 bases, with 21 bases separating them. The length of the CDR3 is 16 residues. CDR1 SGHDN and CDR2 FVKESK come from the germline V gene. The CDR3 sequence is CASSPKFPEASYGYTF. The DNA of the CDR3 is TGTGCCAGCAGTCCAAAGTTCCCGGAGGCGAGCTATGGCTACACCTTC.

The CDR3 loop reads CASVRGELFF. The CDR3 nucleotides are TGTGCCAGCGTGCGGGGGGAGCTGTTTTTT. V usage is TRBV6-6 and J usage is TRBJ2-2, with unresolved D. The CDR3 is 10 amino acids. Germline CDR1 and CDR2: MNHNY and SVGAGI (reference sequence). Trimming removed 8 bases at V and 8 bases at J, with 6 bases between.

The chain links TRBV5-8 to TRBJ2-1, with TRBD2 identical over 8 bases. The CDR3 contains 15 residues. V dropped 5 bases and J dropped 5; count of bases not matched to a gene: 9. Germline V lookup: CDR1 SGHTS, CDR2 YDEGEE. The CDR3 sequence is CASRGSGSGNNEQFF. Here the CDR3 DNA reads TGTGCCAGCAGGGGCAGCGGGAGTGGGAACAATGAGCAGTTCTTC.

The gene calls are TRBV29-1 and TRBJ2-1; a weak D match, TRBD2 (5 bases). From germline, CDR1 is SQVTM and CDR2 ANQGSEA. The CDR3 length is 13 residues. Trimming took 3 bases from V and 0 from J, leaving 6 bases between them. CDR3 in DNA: TGCAGCGTTGACGGGGTCTCCTACAATGAGCAGTTCTTC. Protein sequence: CSVDGVSYNEQFF.

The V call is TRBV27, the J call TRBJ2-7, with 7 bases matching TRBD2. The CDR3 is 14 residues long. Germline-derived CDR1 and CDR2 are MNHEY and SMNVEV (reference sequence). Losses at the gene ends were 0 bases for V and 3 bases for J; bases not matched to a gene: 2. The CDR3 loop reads CASSLSGTNYEQYF. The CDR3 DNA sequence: TGTGCCAGCAGTTTATCGGGGACTAACTACGAGCAGTACTTC.

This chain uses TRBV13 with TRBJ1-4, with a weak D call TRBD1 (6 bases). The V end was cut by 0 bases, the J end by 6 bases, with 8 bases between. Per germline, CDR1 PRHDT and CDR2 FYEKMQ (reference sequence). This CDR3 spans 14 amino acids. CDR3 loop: CASSLGGHDEKLFF. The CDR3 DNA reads TGTGCCAGCAGCTTAGGGGGACATGATGAAAAACTGTTTTTT.

The CDR3 nucleotides are TGTGCCACCAGTGCCGTCAGGGTTCATTCGGATGAGCAGTTCTTC. Translation gives CATSAVRVHSDEQFF. The chain uses TRBV15 and TRBJ2-1, with D perhaps matching TRBD1 (5 bases). Germline V gene sequence: CDR1 LNHNV, CDR2 YYDKDF (reference sequence). The CDR3 is 15 amino acids. Deletions cut 6 bases from V and 8 bases from J, with 20 bases between.

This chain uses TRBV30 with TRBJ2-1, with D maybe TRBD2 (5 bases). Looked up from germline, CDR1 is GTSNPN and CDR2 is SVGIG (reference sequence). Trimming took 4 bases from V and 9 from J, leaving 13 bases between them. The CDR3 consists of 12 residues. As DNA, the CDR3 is TGTGCCTGGACGGACTCCTTCCCTGAGCAGTTCTTC. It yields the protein CAWTDSFPEQFF.

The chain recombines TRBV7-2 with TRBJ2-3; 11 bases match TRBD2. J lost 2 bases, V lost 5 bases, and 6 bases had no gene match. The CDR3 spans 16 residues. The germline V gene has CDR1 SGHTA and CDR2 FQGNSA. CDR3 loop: CASSLRLAGNTDTQYF. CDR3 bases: TGTGCCAGCAGCCTGCGACTAGCGGGGAACACAGATACGCAGTATTTT.

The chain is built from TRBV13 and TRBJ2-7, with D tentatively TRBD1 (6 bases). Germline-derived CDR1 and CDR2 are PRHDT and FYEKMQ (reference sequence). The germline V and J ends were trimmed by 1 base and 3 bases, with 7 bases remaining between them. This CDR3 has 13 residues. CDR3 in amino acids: CASSLEGDYEQYF. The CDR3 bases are TGTGCCAGCAGCTTAGAGGGGGACTACGAGCAGTACTTC.

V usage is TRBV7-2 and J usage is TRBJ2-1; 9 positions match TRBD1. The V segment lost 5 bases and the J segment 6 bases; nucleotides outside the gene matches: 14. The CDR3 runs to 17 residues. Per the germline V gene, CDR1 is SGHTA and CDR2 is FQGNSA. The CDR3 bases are TGTGCCAGCAGCCAGGACGGCGGGACAGGGTTTTTCAATGAGCAGTTCTTC. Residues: CASSQDGGTGFFNEQFF.

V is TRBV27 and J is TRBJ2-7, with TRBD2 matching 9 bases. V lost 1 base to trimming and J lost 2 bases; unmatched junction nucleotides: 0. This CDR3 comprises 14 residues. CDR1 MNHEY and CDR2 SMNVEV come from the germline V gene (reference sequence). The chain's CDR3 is CASSLLAGAYEQYF. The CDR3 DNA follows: TGTGCCAGCAGTTTATTAGCGGGAGCCTACGAGCAGTACTTC.

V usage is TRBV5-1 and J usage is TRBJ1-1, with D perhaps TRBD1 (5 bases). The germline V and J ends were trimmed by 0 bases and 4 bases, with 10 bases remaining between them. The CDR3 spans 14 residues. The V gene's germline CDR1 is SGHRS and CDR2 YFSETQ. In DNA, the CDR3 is TGCGCCAGCAGCTTGGCCCGGGGGGGCACTGAAGCTTTCTTT. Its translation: CASSLARGGTEAFF.

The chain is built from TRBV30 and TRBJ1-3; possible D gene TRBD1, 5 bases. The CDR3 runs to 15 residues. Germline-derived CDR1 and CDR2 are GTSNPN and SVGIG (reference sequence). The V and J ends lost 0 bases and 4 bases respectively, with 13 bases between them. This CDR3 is CAWSVTGVGGNTIYF. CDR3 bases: TGTGCCTGGAGTGTTACGGGGGTGGGGGGAAACACCATATATTTT.

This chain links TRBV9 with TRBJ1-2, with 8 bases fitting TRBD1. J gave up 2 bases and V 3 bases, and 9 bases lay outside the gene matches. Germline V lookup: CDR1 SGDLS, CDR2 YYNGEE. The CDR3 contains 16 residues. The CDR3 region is CASSAIRTGQNYGYTF. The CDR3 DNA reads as TGTGCCAGCAGCGCCATCAGGACAGGGCAGAACTATGGCTACACCTTC.

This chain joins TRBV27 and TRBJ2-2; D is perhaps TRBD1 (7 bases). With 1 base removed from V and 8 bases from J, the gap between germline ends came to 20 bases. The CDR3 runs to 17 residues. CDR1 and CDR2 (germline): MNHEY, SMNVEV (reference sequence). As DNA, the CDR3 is TGTGCCAGCAGTTTATACTCAGGGGGGCTAGACTTTGGGGAGCTGTTTTTT. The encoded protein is CASSLYSGGLDFGELFF.

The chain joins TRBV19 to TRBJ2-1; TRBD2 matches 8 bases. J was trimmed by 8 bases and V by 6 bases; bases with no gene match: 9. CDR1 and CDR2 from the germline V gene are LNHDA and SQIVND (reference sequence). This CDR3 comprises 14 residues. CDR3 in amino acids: CASSPTGGAHEQFF. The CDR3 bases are TGTGCCAGTAGCCCGACGGGAGGGGCACATGAGCAGTTCTTC.

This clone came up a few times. The CDR3, as DNA: TGTGCCAGCAGCTACGGGGGTTCGGAGCAGTACTTC. It is translated as CASSYGGSEQYF. V is TRBV11-1 and J is TRBJ2-7; D might be TRBD2 (6 bases). The CDR3 loop spans 12 amino acids. Germline CDR1 SGHAT, CDR2 FQDESV (reference sequence). V lost 4 bases, J lost 7 bases, and 11 bases lay in between.

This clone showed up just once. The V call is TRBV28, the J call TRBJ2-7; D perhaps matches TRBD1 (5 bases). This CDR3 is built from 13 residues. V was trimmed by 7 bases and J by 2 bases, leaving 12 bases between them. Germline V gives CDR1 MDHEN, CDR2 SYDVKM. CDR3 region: CASKYPGPYEQYF. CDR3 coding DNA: TGTGCCAGCAAGTACCCAGGGCCCTACGAGCAGTACTTC.

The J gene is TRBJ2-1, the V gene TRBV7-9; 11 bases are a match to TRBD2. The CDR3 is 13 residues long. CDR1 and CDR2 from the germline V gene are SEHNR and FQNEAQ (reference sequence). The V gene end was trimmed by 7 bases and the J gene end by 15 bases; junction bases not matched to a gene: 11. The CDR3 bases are TGTGCCAGCACCAGCCCGGGACTAGCGGTTGTGTTCTTC. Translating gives CASTSPGLAVVFF.

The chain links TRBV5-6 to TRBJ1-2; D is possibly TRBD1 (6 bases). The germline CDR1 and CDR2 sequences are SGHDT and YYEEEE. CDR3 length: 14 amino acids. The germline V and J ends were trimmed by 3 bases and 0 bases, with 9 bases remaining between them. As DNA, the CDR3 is TGTGCCAGCAGCTGGACAGCTTCTAACTATGGCTACACCTTC. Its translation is CASSWTASNYGYTF.

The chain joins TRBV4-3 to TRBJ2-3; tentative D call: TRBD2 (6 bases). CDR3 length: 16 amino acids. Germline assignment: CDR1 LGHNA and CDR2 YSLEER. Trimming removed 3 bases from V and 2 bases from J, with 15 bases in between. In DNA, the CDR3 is TGCGCCAGCAGCCACTCTGTCGGGACTGTCACAGATACGCAGTATTTT. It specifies CASSHSVGTVTDTQYF.

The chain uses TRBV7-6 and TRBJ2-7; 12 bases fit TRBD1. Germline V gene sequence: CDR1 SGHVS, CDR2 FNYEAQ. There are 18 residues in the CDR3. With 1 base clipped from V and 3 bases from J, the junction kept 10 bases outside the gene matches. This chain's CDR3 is CASSLVHRDRGPGYEQYF. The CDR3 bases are TGTGCCAGCAGCTTAGTCCATCGGGACAGGGGGCCAGGCTACGAGCAGTACTTC.

Here the CDR3 reads CASSLWREGSYNEQFF. CDR3 nucleotide sequence: TGTGCCAGCAGCTTATGGCGGGAGGGCTCCTACAATGAGCAGTTCTTC. The rearrangement links TRBV7-9 to TRBJ2-1; 9 bases match TRBD2. V lost 2 bases, J lost 0 bases, and 2 bases stayed unmatched. The CDR3 is 16 amino acids. CDR1 is SEHNR, CDR2 FQNEAQ, per germline (reference sequence).

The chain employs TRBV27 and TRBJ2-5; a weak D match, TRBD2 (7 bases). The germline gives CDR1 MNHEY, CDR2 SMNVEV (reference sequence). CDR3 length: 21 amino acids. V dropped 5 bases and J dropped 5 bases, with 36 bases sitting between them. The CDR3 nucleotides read TGTGCCAGCAGTCCTGACAGCGAGGCAACATCCGGGACACTGGGAGGGGAGACCCAGTACTTC. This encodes CASSPDSEATSGTLGGETQYF.

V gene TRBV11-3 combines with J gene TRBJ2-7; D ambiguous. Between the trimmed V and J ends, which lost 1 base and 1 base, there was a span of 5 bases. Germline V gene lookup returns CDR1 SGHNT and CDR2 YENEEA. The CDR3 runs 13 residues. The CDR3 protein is CASSLGPSYEQYF. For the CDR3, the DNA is TGTGCCAGCAGCTTAGGGCCATCCTACGAGCAGTACTTC.